The 23 T cell receptor beta chains presented below share a single source sample, sequenced in a study of T cells after yellow fever vaccination. TCRdb used MiXCR to reprocess the 5' RACE reads, holding one entry per CDR3 protein. The sample carries some 500,000 distinct CDR3 sequences, approximately 12% recorded once. Sequencing was performed on PBMCs, taken on the day of the yellow fever booster vaccination. Receptors were obtained from a man aged 25-40 years who received the YFV17D yellow fever vaccine.

This clonotype was counted at least ten times. The V call is TRBV10-2, the J call TRBJ2-3; D gene ambiguous. V was clipped by 0 bases and J by 6 bases, with 1 base between them. CDR3 length: 11 amino acids. CDR1 and CDR2 (germline): WSHSY, SAAADI. The CDR3 DNA reads TGCGCCAGCAGTGAGTCTGATACGCAGTATTTT. The encoded protein is CASSESDTQYF.

There are a few counts of this clonotype. The J gene is TRBJ2-7, the V gene TRBV12-3 or TRBV12-4; 11 bases are shared with TRBD2. This CDR3 is built from 14 residues. V shed 6 bases, J shed 9 bases, and the junction held 10 bases outside the gene matches. The chain's CDR3 is CASREPGLAAGQYF. CDR3 DNA sequence: TGTGCCAGCAGAGAACCGGGACTAGCGGCCGGGCAGTACTTC.

This clonotype was seen only a few times. V and J are TRBV12-3 or TRBV12-4 and TRBJ1-2; D call uncertain. CDR3 size: 13 residues. V dropped 9 bases and J dropped 8 bases, with 19 bases sitting between them. The CDR3 spells CASSSAPMGGYTF. CDR3 bases: TGTGCCAGTTCGTCCGCCCCGATGGGAGGCTACACCTTC.

This clonotype occurred a few times. This chain joins TRBV20-1 and TRBJ2-7; 14 positions agree with TRBD2. Losses at the gene ends were 5 bases for V and 2 bases for J; bases not matched to a gene: 8. Germline lookup yields CDR1 DFQATT and CDR2 SNEGSKA (reference sequence). There are 16 residues in the CDR3. The CDR3 here is CSAAGTSGSPPYEQYF. DNA of the CDR3: TGCAGTGCTGCCGGGACTAGCGGGAGCCCACCCTACGAGCAGTACTTC.

This clonotype was observed many times. The gene calls are TRBV6-6 and TRBJ2-5; 8 bases line up with TRBD2. The length of the CDR3 is 12 residues. Trimming cost V 5 bases and J 5 bases; bases outside gene matches: 1. The germline V gene has CDR1 MNHNY and CDR2 SVGAGI (reference sequence). The CDR3 nucleotides are TGTGCCAGCAGTAGCGGGAGTGAGACCCAGTACTTC. It is translated as CASSSGSETQYF.

The chain employs TRBV10-3 and TRBJ1-1; TRBD1 might be the D (5 bases). Germline assignment: CDR1 ENHRY and CDR2 SYGVKD. The CDR3 covers 14 residues. Trimming took off 3 bases at V and 0 bases at J, with 8 bases between the two ends. In DNA, the CDR3 is TGTGCCATCAGTGATCCAGGGATGAACACTGAAGCTTTCTTT. The encoded protein is CAISDPGMNTEAFF.

This clonotype was detected only a few times. J is TRBJ2-7 and V is TRBV12-3 or TRBV12-4, with no clear D. V lost 3 bases and J lost 0, with 9 bases in between. The CDR3 runs to 14 residues. For the CDR3, the DNA is TGTGCCAGCAGTTTTGGAATTAGCTCCTACGAGCAGTACTTC. It yields the protein CASSFGISSYEQYF.

The chain employs TRBV7-9 and TRBJ1-5, with D uncertain. The CDR3 has 13 residues. Germline V gives CDR1 SEHNR, CDR2 FQNEAQ (reference sequence). V was cut by 1 base and J by 5 bases, with 6 bases left in between. CDR3 sequence reads: CASSLDPDQPQHF. As DNA, the CDR3 is TGTGCCAGCAGCTTAGATCCTGATCAGCCCCAGCATTTT.

Only a few counts were recorded for this clonotype. V usage is TRBV24-1 and J usage is TRBJ2-3; the match to TRBD2 covers 9 bases. The CDR3 loop spans 17 amino acids. The J segment lost 6 bases and the V segment lost 1 base, leaving 10 bases of the junction unmatched. CDR1 is KGHDR and CDR2 is SFDVKD in the germline V gene. The DNA of the CDR3 is TGTGCCACCAGTGATTTCGAGGTAGCGGGAGTACGTGATACGCAGTATTTT. This encodes CATSDFEVAGVRDTQYF.

V gene TRBV20-1 combines with J gene TRBJ2-5; perhaps TRBD2 as D (7 bases). This CDR3 comprises 14 residues. Germline CDR1 and CDR2: DFQATT and SNEGSKA (reference sequence). V lost 5 bases to trimming and J lost 4 bases, with 17 bases between them. This CDR3 reads CSAGGASPVETQYF. CDR3 nucleotides: TGCAGTGCTGGGGGGGCTAGCCCCGTAGAGACCCAGTACTTC.

This chain uses TRBV7-9 with TRBJ1-2; 7 positions agree with TRBD1. This CDR3 comprises 14 residues. The V segment lost 0 bases and the J segment 6 bases; nucleotides outside the gene matches: 4. Per the germline V gene, CDR1 is SEHNR and CDR2 is FQNEAQ (reference sequence). The CDR3: CASSLASQGNGYTF. The CDR3, as DNA: TGTGCCAGCAGCTTAGCCTCACAGGGGAATGGCTACACCTTC.

This chain connects TRBV5-1 to TRBJ1-3; D remains unclear. CDR1 and CDR2 from the germline V gene are SGHRS and YFSETQ. V was pared by 0 bases and J by 1 base, with 5 bases between. There are 14 residues in the CDR3. The CDR3 coding sequence is TGCGCCAGCAGCTTGGCCGAGTCTGGAAACACCATATATTTT. Translated: CASSLAESGNTIYF. Supplemented by reference TRBV5-1 and TRBJ1-3, the full variable domain reads KAGVTQTPRYLIKTRGQQVTLSCSPISGHRSVSWYQQTPGQGLQFLFEYFSETQRNKGNFPGRFSGRQFSNSRSEMNVSTLELGDSALYLCASSLAESGNTIYFGEGSWLTVV.

There are many counts of this clonotype. This chain links TRBV7-2 with TRBJ2-7; D is unclear. The V gene's germline CDR1 is SGHTA and CDR2 FQGNSA. V lost 6 bases and J lost 0, with 9 bases in between. The CDR3 totals 13 residues. The CDR3 nucleotides read TGTGCCAGCAGGGGTCCTAGCTCCTACGAGCAGTACTTC. Translating gives CASRGPSSYEQYF.

The rearrangement joins TRBV10-3 to TRBJ2-3; the D gene is possibly TRBD2 (5 bases). The CDR3 extends over 14 amino acids. Looked up from germline, CDR1 is ENHRY and CDR2 is SYGVKD. V was shortened by 3 bases and J by 8 bases, with 15 bases between the two germline ends. The CDR3 loop is CAISDTSSGVTQYF. In DNA, the CDR3 is TGTGCCATCAGTGACACCTCAAGCGGTGTTACGCAGTATTTT.

This clonotype was picked up many times. The chain joins TRBV5-6 to TRBJ1-2; no reliable D call. The CDR3 runs to 14 residues. In germline, CDR1 is SGHDT, CDR2 YYEEEE. Trimming left V 4 bases short and J 4 bases short, with 14 bases between. CDR3 region: CASSTSRELYGYTF. CDR3 DNA sequence: TGTGCCAGCAGCACGTCCCGGGAGCTCTATGGCTACACCTTC.

This clonotype was seen a few times. CDR3 coding DNA: TGTGCCAGCATCCAAATGGGGGGACCCTACGAGCAGTACTTC. Translation: CASIQMGGPYEQYF. The rearrangement joins TRBV6-2 or TRBV6-3 to TRBJ2-7, with D perhaps TRBD2 (6 bases). The V end lost 7 bases, the J end lost 2 bases, and 15 bases lay between the germline ends. Germline values: CDR1 MNHEY, CDR2 SVGEGT. The CDR3 contains 14 residues.

V usage is TRBV25-1 and J usage is TRBJ2-5, with D maybe TRBD1 (5 bases). The CDR3 has 16 amino acids. CDR1 is MGHDK and CDR2 is SYGVNS in the germline V gene. V was cut by 5 bases and J by 2 bases, with 18 bases left in between. The CDR3 DNA follows: TGTGCCAGCAGTCCCCGTGGGGCGCCGCTACAAGAGACCCAGTACTTC. Translated, it gives CASSPRGAPLQETQYF.

In its sample, this clonotype was seen a few times. CDR3 residues: CASLDLLSSGSDNEQFF. The CDR3 DNA is TGTGCCAGCCTGGACTTACTGTCTAGCGGGAGCGACAATGAGCAGTTCTTC. The gene calls are TRBV7-9 and TRBJ2-1, with 10 bases that match TRBD2. V trimming: 8 bases; J trimming: 5 bases; junction bases outside the gene matches: 15. The V gene's germline CDR1 is SEHNR and CDR2 FQNEAQ (reference sequence). CDR3 length equals 17 residues. Full variable domain (outside the CDR3, taken from reference TRBV7-9 and TRBJ2-1): DTGVSQNPRHKITKRGQNVTFRCDPISEHNRLYWYRQTLGQGPEFLTYFQNEAQLEKSRLLSDRFSAERPKGSFSTLEIQRTEQGDSAMYLCASLDLLSSGSDNEQFFGPGTRLTVL.

The V call is TRBV6-2 or TRBV6-3, the J call TRBJ2-3, with 9 bases aligning to TRBD2. Germline CDR1 reads MNHEY; CDR2 reads SVGEGT. This CDR3 comprises 14 residues. Unmatched junction bases numbered 3, after V lost 2 bases and J lost 6 bases. In DNA, the CDR3 is TGTGCCAGCAGTTACAGCGGGAGGTACGATACGCAGTATTTT. It yields the protein CASSYSGRYDTQYF.

This clonotype has just a few counts. The chain carries TRBV24-1 and TRBJ2-4; perhaps TRBD1 as D (5 bases). The CDR3 sequence is 15 residues long. CDR1 KGHDR and CDR2 SFDVKD come from the germline V gene. The ends were cut back, 3 bases at V and 2 bases at J, with 10 bases in the middle. CDR3 amino acids: CATSDGAVPKNIQYF. The CDR3 coding sequence is TGTGCCACCAGTGATGGGGCAGTACCCAAAAACATTCAGTACTTC.

This clonotype has only a few counts. The V and J genes are TRBV30 and TRBJ1-2; D not resolved. V lost 0 bases, J lost 6 bases, and 17 bases lay in between. CDR3 length equals 15 residues. Germline V CDR1 and CDR2: GTSNPN, SVGIG (reference sequence). CDR3 residues: CAWSVERLPVNGYTF. CDR3 nucleotides: TGTGCCTGGAGTGTAGAGCGTCTCCCTGTAAATGGCTACACCTTC.

The V gene is TRBV6-5, the J gene TRBJ2-7; D possibly corresponds to TRBD2 (6 bases). Germline loops: CDR1 MNHEY, CDR2 SVGAGI. V was cut by 4 bases and J by 0 bases, with 16 bases left in between. There are 16 residues in the CDR3. CDR3 protein: CASSSGTRGISYEQYF. In DNA form, the CDR3 reads TGTGCCAGCAGTTCTGGGACTCGAGGAATCTCCTACGAGCAGTACTTC.

The gene calls are TRBV20-1 and TRBJ1-5, with D perhaps TRBD1 (6 bases). This CDR3 spans 13 amino acids. Looked up from germline, CDR1 is DFQATT and CDR2 is SNEGSKA (reference sequence). Here the CDR3 reads CSIRDTYNQPQHF. As DNA, the CDR3 is TGCAGCATCCGGGACACATACAATCAGCCCCAGCATTTT.